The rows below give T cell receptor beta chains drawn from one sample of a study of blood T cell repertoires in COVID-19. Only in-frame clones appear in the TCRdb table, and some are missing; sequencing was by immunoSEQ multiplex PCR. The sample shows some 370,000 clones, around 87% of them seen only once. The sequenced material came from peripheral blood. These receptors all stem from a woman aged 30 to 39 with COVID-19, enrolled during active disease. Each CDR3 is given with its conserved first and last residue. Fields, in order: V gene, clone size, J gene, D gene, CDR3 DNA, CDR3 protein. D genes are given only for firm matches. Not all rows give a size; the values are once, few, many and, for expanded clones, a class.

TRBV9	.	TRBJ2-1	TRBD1	TGTGCCAGCAGCGTAACGGGACAGGCCTACAATGAGCAGTTCTTC	CASSVTGQAYNEQFF
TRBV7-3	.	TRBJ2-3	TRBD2	TGTGCCAGCAGCTTAACTCCCCTAGCGGGAGTGGATACGCAGTATTTT	CASSLTPLAGVDTQYF
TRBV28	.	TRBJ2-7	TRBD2	TGTGCCAGCAGCTGGACTAGCGGGAGTAGGTACGAGCAGTACTTC	CASSWTSGSRYEQYF
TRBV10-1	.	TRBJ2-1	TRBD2	TGCGCCAGCAGTGAGTCACTAGCGGGAGTTACTGAGCAGTTCTTC	CASSESLAGVTEQFF
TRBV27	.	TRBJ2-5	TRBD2	TGTGCCAGCACCCGACTAGCGGGAGGGCGGGGCCAAGAGACCCAGTACTTC	CASTRLAGGRGQETQYF
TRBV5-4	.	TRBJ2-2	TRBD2	TGTGCCAGCAGCGTCGGACTAGCTGGGTACACCGGGGAGCTGTTTTTT	CASSVGLAGYTGELFF
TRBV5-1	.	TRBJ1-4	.	TGCGCCAGCAGCTTGGGATTGGGGGCGCGGGAAAAACTGTTTTTT	CASSLGLGAREKLFF
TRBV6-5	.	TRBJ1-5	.	TGTGCCAGCAGTTCGGGATCAACAGGGCCCAATCAGCCCCAGCATTTT	CASSSGSTGPNQPQHF
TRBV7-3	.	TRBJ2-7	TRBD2	TGTGCCAGCAGCTTAATTCCGGGACTAGCGGGAGGGGAGCAGTACTTC	CASSLIPGLAGGEQYF
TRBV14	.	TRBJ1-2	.	TGTGCCAGCAGCCAAGAAAGTTTCGGCTATGGCTACACCTTC	CASSQESFGYGYTF
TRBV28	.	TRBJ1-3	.	TGTGCCAGCAGACCCGGGACCCGGAGGGACACCATATATTTT	CASRPGTRRDTIYF
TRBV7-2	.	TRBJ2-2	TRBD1	TGTGCCAGCAGCCCCCGGGACAGAGCGCTTACCGGGGAGCTGTTTTTT	CASSPRDRALTGELFF
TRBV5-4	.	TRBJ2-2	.	TGTGCCAGCAGCTTGGTAACTCCAGGCGCCGGGGAGCTGTTTTTT	CASSLVTPGAGELFF
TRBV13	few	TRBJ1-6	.	TGTGCCAGCAGCTCCAATGGGAGGACTAGGGATTCACCCCTCCACTTT	CASSSNGRTRDSPLHF
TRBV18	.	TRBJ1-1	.	TGTGCCAGCTCACCCCTAGGGGCTGGCACTGAAGCTTTCTTT	CASSPLGAGTEAFF
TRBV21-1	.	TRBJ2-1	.	TGTGCCAGCAGCCCGCGAGCGGACGGAAGCTCCTACAATGAGCAGTTCTTC	CASSPRADGSSYNEQFF
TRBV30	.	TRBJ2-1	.	TGTGCCTTTTTATCCAATGAGCAGTTCTTC	CAFLSNEQFF
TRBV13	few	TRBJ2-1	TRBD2	TGTGCCAGCAGCCCCGGGACTAGCGGGAGTTACAATGAGCAGTTCTTC	CASSPGTSGSYNEQFF
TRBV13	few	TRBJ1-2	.	TGTGCCAGCAGCCCCGCCGGGAACACCTATGGCTACACCTTC	CASSPAGNTYGYTF
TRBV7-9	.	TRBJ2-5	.	TGTGCCAGCAGCTTAGGACGGGAGTCGGGGACCCAGTACTTC	CASSLGRESGTQYF
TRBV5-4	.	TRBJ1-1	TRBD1	TGTGCCAGCAGGCCAGGGGGCATCGTGAACACTGAAGCTTTCTTT	CASRPGGIVNTEAFF
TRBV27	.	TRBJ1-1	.	TGTGCCAGCAGTTTAGGACAGACGACTGAAGCTTTCTTT	CASSLGQTTEAFF
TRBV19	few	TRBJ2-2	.	TGTGCCAGTAGTAGCCTTCAGGTGAACACCGGGGAGCTGTTTTTT	CASSSLQVNTGELFF